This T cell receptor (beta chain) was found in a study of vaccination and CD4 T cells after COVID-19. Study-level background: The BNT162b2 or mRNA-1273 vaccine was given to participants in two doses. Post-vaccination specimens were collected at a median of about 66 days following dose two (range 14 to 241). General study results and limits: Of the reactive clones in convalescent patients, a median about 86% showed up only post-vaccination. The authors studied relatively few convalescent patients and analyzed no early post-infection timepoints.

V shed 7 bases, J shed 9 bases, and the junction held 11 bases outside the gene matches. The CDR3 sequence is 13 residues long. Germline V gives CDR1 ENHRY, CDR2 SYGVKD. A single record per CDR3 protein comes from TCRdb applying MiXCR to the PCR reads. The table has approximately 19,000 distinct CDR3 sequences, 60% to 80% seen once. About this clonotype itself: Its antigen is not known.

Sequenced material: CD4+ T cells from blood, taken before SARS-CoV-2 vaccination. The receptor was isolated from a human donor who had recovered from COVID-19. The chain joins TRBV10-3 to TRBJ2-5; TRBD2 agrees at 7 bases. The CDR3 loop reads CAITRELGGAQYF. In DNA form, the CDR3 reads TGTGCCATCACAAGGGAGCTTGGGGGGGCCCAGTACTTC.